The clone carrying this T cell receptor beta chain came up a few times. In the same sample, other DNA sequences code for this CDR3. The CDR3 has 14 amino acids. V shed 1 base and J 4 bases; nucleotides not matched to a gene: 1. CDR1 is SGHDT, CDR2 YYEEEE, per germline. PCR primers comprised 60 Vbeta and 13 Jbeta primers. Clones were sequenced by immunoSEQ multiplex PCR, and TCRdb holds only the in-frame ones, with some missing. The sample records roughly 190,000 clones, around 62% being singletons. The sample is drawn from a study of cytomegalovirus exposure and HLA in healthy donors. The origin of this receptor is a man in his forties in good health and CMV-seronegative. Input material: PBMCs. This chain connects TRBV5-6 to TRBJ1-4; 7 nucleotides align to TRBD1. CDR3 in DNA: TGTGCCAGCAGCTTGCAGGGGGTTAATGAAAAACTGTTTTTT. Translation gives CASSLQGVNEKLFF. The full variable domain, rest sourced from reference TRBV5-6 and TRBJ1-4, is DAGVTQSPTHLIKTRGQQVTLRCSPKSGHDTVSWYQQALGQGPQFIFQYYEEEERQRGNFPDRFSGHQFPNYSSELNVNALLLGDSALYLCASSLQGVNEKLFFGSGTQLSVL.